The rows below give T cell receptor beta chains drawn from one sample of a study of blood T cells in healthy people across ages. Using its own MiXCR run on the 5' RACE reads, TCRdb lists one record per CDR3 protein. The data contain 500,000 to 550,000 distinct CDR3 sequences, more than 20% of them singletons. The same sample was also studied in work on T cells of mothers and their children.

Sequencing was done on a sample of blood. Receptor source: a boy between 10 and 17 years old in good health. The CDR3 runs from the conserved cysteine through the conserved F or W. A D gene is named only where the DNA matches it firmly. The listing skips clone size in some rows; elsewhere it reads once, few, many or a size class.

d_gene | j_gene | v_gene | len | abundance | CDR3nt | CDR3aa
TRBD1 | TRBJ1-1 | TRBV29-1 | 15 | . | TGCAGCGTTGTAACAGGGGGGACGATGAACACTGAAGCTTTCTTT | CSVVTGGTMNTEAFF
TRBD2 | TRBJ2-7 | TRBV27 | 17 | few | TGTGCCAGCAGATCGGACCGACTAGCGGGGAGCTCCTACGAGCAGTACTTC | CASRSDRLAGSSYEQYF
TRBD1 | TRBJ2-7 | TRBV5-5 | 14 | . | TGTGCCAGCAGCTCGACCGGGACAGTCGCCGAGCAGTACTTC | CASSSTGTVAEQYF
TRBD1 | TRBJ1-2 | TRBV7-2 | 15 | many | TGTGCCAGCAGCTCGCAACCGGACAGGGGGTATGGCTACACCTTC | CASSSQPDRGYGYTF
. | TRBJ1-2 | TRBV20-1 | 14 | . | TGCAGTGCATGCGACCGGACAGAAAACTATGGCTACACCTTC | CSACDRTENYGYTF
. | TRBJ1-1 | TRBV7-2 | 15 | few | TGTGCCAGCAGCTTACGCCTCGCGATGAACACTGAAGCTTTCTTT | CASSLRLAMNTEAFF
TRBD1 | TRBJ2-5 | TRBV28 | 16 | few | TGTGCCAGCAGCCCCCAACGAGACAGGGAGAGGTCGGAGCAGTACTTC | CASSPQRDRERSEQYF
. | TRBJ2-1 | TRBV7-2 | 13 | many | TGTGCCAGCAGCTTAGAAAGTTACAATGAGCAGTTCTTC | CASSLESYNEQFF
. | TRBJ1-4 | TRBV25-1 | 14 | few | TGTGCCAGCAGTGAATCGCCCTTGAATGAAAAACTGTTTTTT | CASSESPLNEKLFF
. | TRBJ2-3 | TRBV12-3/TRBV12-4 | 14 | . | TGTGCCAGCAGCTTAACCGGGAGCGCAGATACGCAGTATTTT | CASSLTGSADTQYF
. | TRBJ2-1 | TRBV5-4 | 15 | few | TGTGCCAGCAGCTTGGGAGGGACATTCTACAATGAGCAGTTCTTC | CASSLGGTFYNEQFF
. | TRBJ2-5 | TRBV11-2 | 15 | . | TGTGCCAGCAGCTTAATAGAGCGCGAGCAAGGGACCCAGTACTTC | CASSLIEREQGTQYF
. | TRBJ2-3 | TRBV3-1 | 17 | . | TGTGCCAGCAGCCAAGACGAAGTGGCCCGGGACCGCGAGGCGCAGTATTTT | CASSQDEVARDREAQYF
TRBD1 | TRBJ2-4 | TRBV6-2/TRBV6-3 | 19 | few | TGTGCCAGCAGCAAAAACAGGGGGCGCATGGAATTCGCCAAAAACATTCAGTACTTC | CASSKNRGRMEFAKNIQYF
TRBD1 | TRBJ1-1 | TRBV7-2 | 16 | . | TGTGTCGCGTCCCAGGGGGAGTCTAAATTGAACACTGAAGCTTTCTTT | CVASQGESKLNTEAFF
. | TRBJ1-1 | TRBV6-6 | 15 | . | TGTGCCAGCAGTCTATCCGGGACAACGAGGACTGAAGCTTTCTTT | CASSLSGTTRTEAFF
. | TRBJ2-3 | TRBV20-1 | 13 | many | TGCAGTGCTAGAGACCGTCACAGGGATACGCAGTATTTT | CSARDRHRDTQYF
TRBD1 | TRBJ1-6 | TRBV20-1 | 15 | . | TGCAGTGCCCGGAGGACAGGACCCATCGATTCACCCCTCCACTTT | CSARRTGPIDSPLHF
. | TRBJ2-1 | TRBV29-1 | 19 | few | TGCAGCGCAAGACAACAGAATCCCTCAGTCAGATTCTGGTACAATGAGCAGTTCTTC | CSARQQNPSVRFWYNEQFF
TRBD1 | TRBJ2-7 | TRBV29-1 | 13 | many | TGCAGCGCTGAATCCAGGGGGTCCTACGAGCAGTACTTC | CSAESRGSYEQYF
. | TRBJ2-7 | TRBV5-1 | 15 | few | TGCGCCAGCAGCTTGGCTGGGGGCGGAGGCTACGAGCAGTACTTC | CASSLAGGGGYEQYF
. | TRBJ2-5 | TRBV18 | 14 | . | TGTGCCAGCTCACCGGACAGTTACCAAGAGACCCAGTACTTC | CASSPDSYQETQYF
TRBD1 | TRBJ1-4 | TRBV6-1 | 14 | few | TGTGCCGGCAAACGGGACAGGACTAATGAAAAACTGTTTTTT | CAGKRDRTNEKLFF
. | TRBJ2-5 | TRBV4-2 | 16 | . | TGTGCCAGCAGCCAAAGTGGCGCGTCCGCGTCAGGGACCCAGTACTTC | CASSQSGASASGTQYF
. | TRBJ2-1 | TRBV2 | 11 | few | TGTGCCAGCACGGACGCGCTATGGCAGTTCTTC | CASTDALWQFF
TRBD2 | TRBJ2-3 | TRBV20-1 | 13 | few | TGCAGTGCTAGACTAGCGGACACAGATACGCAGTATTTT | CSARLADTDTQYF